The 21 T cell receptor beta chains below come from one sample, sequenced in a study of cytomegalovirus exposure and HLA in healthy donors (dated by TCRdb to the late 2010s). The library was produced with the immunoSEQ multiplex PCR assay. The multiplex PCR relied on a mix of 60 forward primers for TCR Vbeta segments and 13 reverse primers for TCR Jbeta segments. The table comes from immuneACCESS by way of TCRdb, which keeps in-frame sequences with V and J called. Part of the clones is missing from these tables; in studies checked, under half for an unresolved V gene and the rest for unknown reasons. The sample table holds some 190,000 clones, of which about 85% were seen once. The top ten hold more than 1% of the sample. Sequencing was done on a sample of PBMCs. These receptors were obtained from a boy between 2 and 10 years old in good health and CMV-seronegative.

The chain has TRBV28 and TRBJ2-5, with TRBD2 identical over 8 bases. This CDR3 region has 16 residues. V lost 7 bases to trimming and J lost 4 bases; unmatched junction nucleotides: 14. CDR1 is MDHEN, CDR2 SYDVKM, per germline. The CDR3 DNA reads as TGTGCCAGCAACCCCGGGGGGGGTTGGTTTCGAGAGACCCAGTACTTC. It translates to CASNPGGGWFRETQYF. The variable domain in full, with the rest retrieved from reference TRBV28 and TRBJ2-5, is DVKVTQSSRYLVKRTGEKVFLECVQDMDHENMFWYRQDPGLGLRLIYFSYDVKMKEKGDIPEGYSVSREKKERFSLILESASTNQTSMYLCASNPGGGWFRETQYFGPGTRLLVL.

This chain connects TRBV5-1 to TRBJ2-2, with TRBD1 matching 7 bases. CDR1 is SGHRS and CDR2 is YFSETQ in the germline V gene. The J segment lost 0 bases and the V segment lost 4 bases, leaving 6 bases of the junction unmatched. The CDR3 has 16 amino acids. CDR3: CASSPPGQSNTGELFF. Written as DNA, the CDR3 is TGCGCCAGCAGCCCCCCGGGACAGTCGAACACCGGGGAGCTGTTTTTT.

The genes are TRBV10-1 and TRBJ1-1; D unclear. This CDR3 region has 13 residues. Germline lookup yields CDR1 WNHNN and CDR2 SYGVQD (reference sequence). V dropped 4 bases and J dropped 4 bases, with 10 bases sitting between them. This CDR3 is CASSAGLTTEAFF. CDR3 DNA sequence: TGCGCCAGCAGTGCCGGGTTAACCACTGAAGCTTTCTTT.

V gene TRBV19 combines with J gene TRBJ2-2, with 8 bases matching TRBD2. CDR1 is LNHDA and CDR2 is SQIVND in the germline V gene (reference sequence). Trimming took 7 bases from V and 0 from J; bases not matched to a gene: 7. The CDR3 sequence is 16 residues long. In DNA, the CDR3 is TGTGCCAGTAATCTTGGAGCGGGAGCGAACACCGGGGAGCTGTTTTTT. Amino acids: CASNLGAGANTGELFF.

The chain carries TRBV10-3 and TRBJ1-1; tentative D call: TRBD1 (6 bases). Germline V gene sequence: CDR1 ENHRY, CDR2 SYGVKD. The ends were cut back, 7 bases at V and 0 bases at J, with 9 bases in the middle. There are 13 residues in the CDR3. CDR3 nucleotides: TGTGCCATCACCGGACAGATGAACACTGAAGCTTTCTTT. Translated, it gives CAITGQMNTEAFF.

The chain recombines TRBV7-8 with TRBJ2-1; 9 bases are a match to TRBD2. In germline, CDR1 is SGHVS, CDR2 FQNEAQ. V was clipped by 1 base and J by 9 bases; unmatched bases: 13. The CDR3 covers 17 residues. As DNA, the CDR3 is TGTGCCAGCAGCTTAGTGTCTCGCGGGGGGGCTCACGGTGAGCAGTTCTTC. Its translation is CASSLVSRGGAHGEQFF.

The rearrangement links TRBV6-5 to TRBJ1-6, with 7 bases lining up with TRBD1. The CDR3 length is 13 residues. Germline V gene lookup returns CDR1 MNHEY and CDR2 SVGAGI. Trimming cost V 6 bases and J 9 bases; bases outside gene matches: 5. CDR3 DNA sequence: TGTGCCAGCAGCCGACAGGGTGGTTCACCCCTCCACTTT. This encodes CASSRQGGSPLHF.

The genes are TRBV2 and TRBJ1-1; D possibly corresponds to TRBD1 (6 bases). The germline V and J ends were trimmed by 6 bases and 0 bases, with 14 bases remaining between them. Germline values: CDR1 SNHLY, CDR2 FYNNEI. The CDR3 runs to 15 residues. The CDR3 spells CASRPPGDLNTEAFF. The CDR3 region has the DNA TGTGCCAGCAGGCCGCCAGGGGACCTGAACACTGAAGCTTTCTTT. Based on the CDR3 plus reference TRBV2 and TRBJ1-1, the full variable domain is EPEVTQTPSHQVTQMGQEVILRCVPISNHLYFYWYRQILGQKVEFLVSFYNNEISEKSEIFDDQFSVERPDGSNFTLKIRSTKLEDSAMYFCASRPPGDLNTEAFFGQGTRLTVV.

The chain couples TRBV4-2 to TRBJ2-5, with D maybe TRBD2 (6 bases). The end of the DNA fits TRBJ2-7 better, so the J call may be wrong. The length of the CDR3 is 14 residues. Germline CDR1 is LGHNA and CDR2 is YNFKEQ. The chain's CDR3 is CASSHQLAGYEQYF. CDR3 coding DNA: TGTGCCAGCAGCCATCAACTAGCTGGCTACGAGCAGTACTTC.

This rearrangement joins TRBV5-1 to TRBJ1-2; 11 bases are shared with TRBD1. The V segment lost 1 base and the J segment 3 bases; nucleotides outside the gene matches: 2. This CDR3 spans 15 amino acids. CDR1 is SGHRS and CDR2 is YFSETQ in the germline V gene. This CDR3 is CASSLRDRGDYGYTF. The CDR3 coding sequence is TGCGCCAGCAGCTTGCGGGACAGGGGGGACTATGGCTACACCTTC.

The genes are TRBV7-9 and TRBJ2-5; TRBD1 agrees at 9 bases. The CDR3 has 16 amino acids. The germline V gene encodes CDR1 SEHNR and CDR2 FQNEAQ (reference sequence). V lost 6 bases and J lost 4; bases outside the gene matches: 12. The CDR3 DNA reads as TGTGCCAGCAGAAGAGAGGGACAGGGAGGCGGAGAGACCCAGTACTTC. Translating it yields CASRREGQGGGETQYF.

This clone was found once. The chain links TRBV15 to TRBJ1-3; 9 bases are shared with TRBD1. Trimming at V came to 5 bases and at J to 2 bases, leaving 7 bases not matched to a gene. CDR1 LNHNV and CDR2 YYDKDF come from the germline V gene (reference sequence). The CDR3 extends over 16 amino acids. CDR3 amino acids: CATSGTGTGTGNTIYF. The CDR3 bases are TGTGCCACCAGCGGAACCGGGACAGGGACTGGAAACACCATATATTTT.

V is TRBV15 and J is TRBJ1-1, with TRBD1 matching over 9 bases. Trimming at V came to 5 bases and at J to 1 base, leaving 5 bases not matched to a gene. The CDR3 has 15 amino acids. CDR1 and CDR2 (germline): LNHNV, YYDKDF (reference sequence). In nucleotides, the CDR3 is TGTGCCACCAGCGGGAACAGGGGGCGGAACACTGAAGCTTTCTTT. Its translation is CATSGNRGRNTEAFF.

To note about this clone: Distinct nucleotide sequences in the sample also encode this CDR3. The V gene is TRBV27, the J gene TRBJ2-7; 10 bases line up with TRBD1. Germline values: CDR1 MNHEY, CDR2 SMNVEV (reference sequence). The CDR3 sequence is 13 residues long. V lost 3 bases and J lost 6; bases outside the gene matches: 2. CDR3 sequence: CASSFGTGAEQYF. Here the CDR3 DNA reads TGTGCCAGCAGTTTCGGGACAGGGGCCGAGCAGTACTTC.

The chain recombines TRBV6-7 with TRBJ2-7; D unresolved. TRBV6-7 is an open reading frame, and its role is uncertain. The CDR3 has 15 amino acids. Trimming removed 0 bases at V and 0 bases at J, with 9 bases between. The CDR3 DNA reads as TGTGCCAGCAGTTACTCGAGGCGGATCTCCTACGAGCAGTACTTC. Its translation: CASSYSRRISYEQYF.

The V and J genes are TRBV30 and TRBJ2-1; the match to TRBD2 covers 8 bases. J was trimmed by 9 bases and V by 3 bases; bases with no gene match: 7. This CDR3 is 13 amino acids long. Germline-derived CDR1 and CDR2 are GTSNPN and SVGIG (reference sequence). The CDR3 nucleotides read TGTGCCTGGAGCCTCGGACTAGCCATTGAGCAGTTCTTC. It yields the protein CAWSLGLAIEQFF.

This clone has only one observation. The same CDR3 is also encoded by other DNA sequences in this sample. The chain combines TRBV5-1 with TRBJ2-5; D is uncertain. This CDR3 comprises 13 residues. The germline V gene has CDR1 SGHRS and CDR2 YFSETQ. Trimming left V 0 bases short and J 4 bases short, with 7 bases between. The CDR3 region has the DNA TGCGCCAGCAGCTTGGCGGGTGGAGAGACCCAGTACTTC. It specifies CASSLAGGETQYF.

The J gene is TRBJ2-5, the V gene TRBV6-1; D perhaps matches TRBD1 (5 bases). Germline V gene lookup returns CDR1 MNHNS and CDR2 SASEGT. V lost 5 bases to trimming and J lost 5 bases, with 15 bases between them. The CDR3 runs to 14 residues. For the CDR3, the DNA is TGTGCCAGCAGTCTCCGGACACCGACGGAGACCCAGTACTTC. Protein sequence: CASSLRTPTETQYF.

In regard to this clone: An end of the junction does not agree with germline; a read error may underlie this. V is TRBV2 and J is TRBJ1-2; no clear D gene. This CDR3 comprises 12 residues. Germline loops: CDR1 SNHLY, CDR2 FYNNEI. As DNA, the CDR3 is TGTACCAGCAGTGAAGTGGCCTATGGCTACACCTTC. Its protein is CTSSEVAYGYTF.

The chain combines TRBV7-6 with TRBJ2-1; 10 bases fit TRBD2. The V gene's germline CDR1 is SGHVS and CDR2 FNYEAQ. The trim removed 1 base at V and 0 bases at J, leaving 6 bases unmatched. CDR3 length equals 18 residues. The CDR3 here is CASSLGRAGGSSYNEQFF. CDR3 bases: TGTGCCAGCAGCTTAGGAAGAGCGGGAGGGAGCTCCTACAATGAGCAGTTCTTC.

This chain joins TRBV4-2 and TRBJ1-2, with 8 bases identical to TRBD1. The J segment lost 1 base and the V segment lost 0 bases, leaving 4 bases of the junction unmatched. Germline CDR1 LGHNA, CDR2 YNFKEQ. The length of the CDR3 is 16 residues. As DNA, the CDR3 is TGTGCCAGCAGCCAAGATTGGACAGGGAATAACTATGGCTACACCTTC. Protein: CASSQDWTGNNYGYTF.